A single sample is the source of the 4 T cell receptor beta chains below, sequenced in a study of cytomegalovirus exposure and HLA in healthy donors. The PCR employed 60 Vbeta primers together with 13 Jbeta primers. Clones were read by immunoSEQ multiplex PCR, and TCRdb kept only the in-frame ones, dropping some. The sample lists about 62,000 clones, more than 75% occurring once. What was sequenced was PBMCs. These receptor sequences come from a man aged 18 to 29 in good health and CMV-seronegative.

The CDR3 reads CASSYSQDYEQFF. CDR3 sequence (DNA): TGTGCCAGCAGTTACTCGCAGGACTATGAGCAGTTCTTC. This sequence joins TRBV6-5 and TRBJ2-1, with a tentative D call TRBD2 (5 bases). V was shortened by 0 bases and J by 8 bases, with 8 bases between the two germline ends. CDR3 length: 13 amino acids. Germline values: CDR1 MNHEY, CDR2 SVGAGI.

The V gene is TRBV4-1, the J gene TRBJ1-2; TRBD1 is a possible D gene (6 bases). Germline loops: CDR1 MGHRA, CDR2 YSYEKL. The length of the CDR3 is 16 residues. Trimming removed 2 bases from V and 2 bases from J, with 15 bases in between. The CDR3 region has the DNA TGCGCCAGCAGCCAACCAGTCAGGGGCGCGAACTATGGCTACACCTTC. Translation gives CASSQPVRGANYGYTF.

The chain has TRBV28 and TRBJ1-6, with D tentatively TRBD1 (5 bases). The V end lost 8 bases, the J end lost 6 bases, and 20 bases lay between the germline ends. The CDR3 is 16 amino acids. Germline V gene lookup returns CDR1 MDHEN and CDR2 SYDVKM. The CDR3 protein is CASFRGRKTANSPLHF. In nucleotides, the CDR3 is TGTGCCAGCTTTCGAGGGAGGAAGACAGCTAATTCACCCCTCCACTTT.

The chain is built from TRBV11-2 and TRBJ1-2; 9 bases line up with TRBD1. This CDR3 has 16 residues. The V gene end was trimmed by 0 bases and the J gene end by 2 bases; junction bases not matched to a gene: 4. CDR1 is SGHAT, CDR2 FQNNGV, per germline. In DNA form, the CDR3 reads TGTGCCAGCAGCTTAGATCGGACAGGGGTCAACTATGGCTACACCTTC. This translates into CASSLDRTGVNYGYTF.